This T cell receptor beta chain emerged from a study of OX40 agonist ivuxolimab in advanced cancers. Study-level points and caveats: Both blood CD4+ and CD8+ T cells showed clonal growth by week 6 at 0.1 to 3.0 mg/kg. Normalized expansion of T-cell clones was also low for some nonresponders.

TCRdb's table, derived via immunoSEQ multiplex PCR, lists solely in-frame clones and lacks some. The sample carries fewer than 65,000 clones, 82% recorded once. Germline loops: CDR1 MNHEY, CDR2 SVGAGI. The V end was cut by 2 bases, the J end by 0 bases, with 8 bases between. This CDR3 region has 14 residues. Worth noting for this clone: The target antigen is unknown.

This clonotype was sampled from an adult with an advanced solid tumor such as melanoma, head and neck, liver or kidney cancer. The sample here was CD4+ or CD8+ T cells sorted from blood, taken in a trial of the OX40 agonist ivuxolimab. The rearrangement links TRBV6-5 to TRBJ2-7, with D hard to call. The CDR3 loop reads CASSYGISSYEQYF. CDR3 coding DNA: TGTGCCAGCAGTTACGGGATAAGCTCCTACGAGCAGTACTTC.